The table lists the clone carrying this T cell receptor beta chain with many counts. These data are taken from a study of T cells in Graves' hyperthyroidism and ophthalmopathy. Per the germline V gene, CDR1 is MDHEN and CDR2 is SYDVKM. The CDR3 spans 13 residues. Deletions cut 5 bases from V and 2 bases from J, with 10 bases between. Graves' hyperthyroidism is called stable when ophthalmopathy does not progress within 18 months. Patients were excluded for uncontrolled infection, other autoimmune disease, pregnancy or lactation. 9 to 10 ml fresh peripheral blood yielded the PBMCs. TCR beta CDR3 regions were amplified from RNA. HTBI primers drove first-round RT-PCR of the TCR CDR3. TCRdb used MiXCR to reprocess the multiplex PCR reads, holding one entry per CDR3 protein. The sample contains 300,000 to 400,000 distinct CDR3 sequences, about 20% of which appear only once.

V is TRBV28 and J is TRBJ2-7; D is unclear. This receptor was identified in a woman aged 45-60 years with Graves' hyperthyroidism. Sequenced input: blood. The CDR3 sequence is CASSVGHTYEQYF. The CDR3 region has the DNA TGTGCCAGCAGTGTGGGCCACACCTACGAGCAGTACTTC.